This record covers a single T cell receptor beta chain. This entry comes from a study of read filtering for tumor transcriptome and immune sequencing. Study details: Transcriptome libraries were built from DNase-treated RNA.

The library was built from about 400 ng RNA with molecular barcoded adaptors for alpha/delta and beta/gamma chains. TCRdb ran MiXCR on the reads and lists one entry per CDR3 protein. The sample has 35,000 to 50,000 distinct CDR3 sequences; 20% are singletons. Per the germline V gene, CDR1 is SGHVS and CDR2 is FNYEAQ. V lost 6 bases to trimming and J lost 7 bases; unmatched junction nucleotides: 5. The CDR3 totals 13 residues. The chain carries TRBV7-6 and TRBJ2-2, with 7 bases identical to TRBD2. The sequenced sample was a population of CD138-negative cells sorted from bone marrow. The TCR comes from a donor at least 40 years old with multiple myeloma. The CDR3 DNA follows: TGTGCCAGCAGACCCACTAGCGTCGGGGAGCTGTTTTTT. Its protein product is CASRPTSVGELFF.